The rows below give T cell receptor beta chains drawn from one sample of a study of shared clonotypes between healthy human individuals. The table came from immunoSEQ multiplex PCR; TCRdb's copy has only in-frame clones and leaves some out. The sample includes about 1 million clones, roughly 75% of them seen just once. Material for sequencing was memory CD4+ T cells sorted from blood. These receptors all come from a man aged 18 to 30 in good health. Each CDR3 is given with its conserved first and last residue. Fields, in order: V gene, CDR3 protein.

V gene: TRBV1; CDR3 protein: CTSSQVPQGYGEKLFF
V gene: TRBV6-5; CDR3 protein: CASRTQGAQVFEAFF
V gene: TRBV5-1; CDR3 protein: CASSLGAGGNSGNTIYF
V gene: TRBV6-1; CDR3 protein: CASSEAGANQPQHF
V gene: TRBV5-1; CDR3 protein: CASSLEAGGGETQYF
V gene: TRBV30; CDR3 protein: CAYGQGASYEQYF
V gene: TRBV5-6; CDR3 protein: CASSSGTSGGRRETQYF
V gene: TRBV5-1; CDR3 protein: CASSLWTSGGDTQYF
V gene: TRBV11-2; CDR3 protein: CASSPRGVGEQYF
V gene: TRBV19; CDR3 protein: CASSDRVNTEAFF
V gene: TRBV5-4; CDR3 protein: CASSSGWGGMNTEAFF
V gene: TRBV7-2; CDR3 protein: CASSSFWTGDSYYGYTF
V gene: TRBV2; CDR3 protein: CASSEQGGDTGELFF
V gene: TRBV4-3; CDR3 protein: CASSEGLAGSYEQYF
V gene: TRBV23-1; CDR3 protein: CASAHSPEAFF
V gene: TRBV18; CDR3 protein: CASSHGAGNIQYF
V gene: TRBV7-9; CDR3 protein: CASTPYRDRDYNEQFF
V gene: TRBV11-2; CDR3 protein: CASSGGVRHEQFF